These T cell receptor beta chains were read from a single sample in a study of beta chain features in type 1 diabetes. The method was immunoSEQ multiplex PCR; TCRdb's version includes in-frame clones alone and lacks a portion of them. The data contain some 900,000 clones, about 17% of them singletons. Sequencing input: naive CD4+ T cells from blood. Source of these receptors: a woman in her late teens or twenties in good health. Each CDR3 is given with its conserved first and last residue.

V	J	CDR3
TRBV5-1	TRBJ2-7	CASSPPGGLQAYEQYF
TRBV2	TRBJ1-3	CASTPELWNTIYF
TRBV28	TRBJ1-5	CASRGWDRGRGNQPQHF
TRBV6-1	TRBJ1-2	CASSDLRRTNYGYTF
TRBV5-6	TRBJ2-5	CASSLRGSGETQYF
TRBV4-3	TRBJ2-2	CASSQEAASGSFYTGELFF
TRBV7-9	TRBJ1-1	CASSLREGSTEAFF
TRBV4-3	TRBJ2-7	CASSQLTGGLYEQYF
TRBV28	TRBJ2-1	CASRATEQFF
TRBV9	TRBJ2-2	CASSVGGGSGELFF
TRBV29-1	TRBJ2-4	CSVLGPLNIQYF
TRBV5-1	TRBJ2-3	CASSLGDFTDTQYF
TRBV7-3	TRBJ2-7	CASSLTGFHEQYF
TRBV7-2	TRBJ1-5	CASSSEPYQPQHF
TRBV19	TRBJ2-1	CASSILVRTSGMIIEQFF
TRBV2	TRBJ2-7	CASSSHAGEGYEQYF
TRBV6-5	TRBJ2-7	CASSYTEGLQYEQYF
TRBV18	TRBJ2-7	CASSPGTSGGQEQYF
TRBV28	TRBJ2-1	CASSLARFANSYNEQFF
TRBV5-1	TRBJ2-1	CASSTDRAGNEQFF
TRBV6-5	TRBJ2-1	CASSYGNTGDEQFF
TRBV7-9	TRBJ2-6	CASSLPRVSGANVLTF
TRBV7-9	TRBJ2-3	CASSLGGSRTDTQYF
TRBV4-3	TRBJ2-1	CASSQSGLVNNEQFF
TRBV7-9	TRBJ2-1	CASSLTSGRAGEQFF